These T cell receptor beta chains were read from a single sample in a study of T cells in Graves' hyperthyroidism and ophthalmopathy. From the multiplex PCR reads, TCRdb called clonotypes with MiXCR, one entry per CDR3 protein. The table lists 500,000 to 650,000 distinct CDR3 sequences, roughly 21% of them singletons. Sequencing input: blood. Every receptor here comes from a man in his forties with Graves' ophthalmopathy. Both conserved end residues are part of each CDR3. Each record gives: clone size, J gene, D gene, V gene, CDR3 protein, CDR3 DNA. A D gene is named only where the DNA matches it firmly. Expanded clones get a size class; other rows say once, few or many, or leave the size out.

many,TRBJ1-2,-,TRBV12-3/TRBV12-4,CASSWDVNYGYTF,TGTGCCAGCAGTTGGGACGTAAACTATGGCTACACCTTC
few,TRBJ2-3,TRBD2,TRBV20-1,CSATSGRATITDTQYF,TGCAGTGCAACTAGCGGGAGGGCCACTATAACAGATACGCAGTATTTT
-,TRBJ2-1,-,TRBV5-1,CASSLLELPGSEQFF,TGCGCCAGCAGCTTACTAGAACTCCCTGGGAGTGAGCAGTTCTTC
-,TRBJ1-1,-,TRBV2,CASSEDKPTLQAFF,TGTGCCAGCAGTGAAGACAAGCCAACACTACAAGCTTTCTTT
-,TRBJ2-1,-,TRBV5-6,CASSLGRGYEFF,TGTGCCAGCAGCTTGGGGAGGGGATATGAGTTCTTC
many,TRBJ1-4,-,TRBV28,CASSFLQDEKLFF,TGTGCCAGCAGTTTTCTGCAGGATGAAAAACTGTTTTTT
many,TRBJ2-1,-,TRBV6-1,CASSDPRGVSYNEQFF,TGTGCCAGCAGTGACCCCAGGGGGGTCTCCTACAATGAGCAGTTCTTC
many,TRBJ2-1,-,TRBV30,CAWTHLNEQFF,TGTGCCTGGACCCACCTGAATGAGCAGTTCTTC
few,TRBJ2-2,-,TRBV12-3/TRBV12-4,CASSPQAGELFF,TGTGCCAGCAGCCCTCAGGCCGGGGAGCTGTTTTTT
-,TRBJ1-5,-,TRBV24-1,CATSEGTDSYQPQHF,TGTGCCACCAGTGAGGGGACCGACTCATATCAGCCCCAGCATTTT
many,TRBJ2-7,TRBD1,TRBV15,CATSSPRAGTGTYEQYF,TGTGCCACCAGCAGCCCCCGAGCCGGGACAGGAACCTACGAGCAGTACTTC
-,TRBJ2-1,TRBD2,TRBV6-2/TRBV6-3,CASSYRGGEQFF,TGTGCCAGCAGTTACAGGGGAGGGGAGCAGTTCTTC
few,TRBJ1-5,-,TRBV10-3,CAISESGGPNQPQHF,TGTGCCATCAGTGAGTCAGGGGGACCAAATCAGCCCCAGCATTTT
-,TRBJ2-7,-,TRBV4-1,CASSQNDGYEQYF,TGCGCCAGCAGCCAGAACGACGGCTACGAGCAGTACTTC
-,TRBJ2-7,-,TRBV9,CASSEGDGSYEQYF,TGTGCCAGCAGCGAGGGGGACGGTTCCTACGAGCAGTACTTC
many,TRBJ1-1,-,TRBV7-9,CASSLAWADEAFF,TGTGCCAGCAGCTTAGCTTGGGCAGATGAAGCTTTCTTT
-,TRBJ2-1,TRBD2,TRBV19,CASSIDPPAGASYNEQFF,TGTGCCAGTAGTATAGACCCCCCAGCGGGAGCCTCCTACAATGAGCAGTTCTTC
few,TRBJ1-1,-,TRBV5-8,CASSRETVDTEAFF,TGTGCCAGCAGCCGAGAGACAGTAGACACTGAAGCTTTCTTT
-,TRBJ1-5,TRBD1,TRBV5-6,CASSDFDRGSNQPQHF,TGTGCCAGCAGCGACTTTGACAGGGGGAGCAATCAGCCCCAGCATTTT
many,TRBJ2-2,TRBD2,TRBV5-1,CASSLRLAGGPNTGELFF,TGCGCCAGCAGCTTGCGACTAGCGGGGGGGCCGAACACCGGGGAGCTGTTTTTT
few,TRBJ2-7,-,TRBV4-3,CASSQEARSDFHEQYF,TGCGCCAGCAGCCAAGAAGCGCGCTCCGATTTCCACGAGCAGTACTTC
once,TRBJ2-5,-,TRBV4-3,CASSQEGYKETQYF,TGCGCCAGCAGCCAAGAAGGCTATAAAGAGACCCAGTACTTC
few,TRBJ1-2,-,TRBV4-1,CASSLRGYGGYTF,TGCGCCAGCAGCCTCAGGGGCTATGGTGGCTACACCTTC
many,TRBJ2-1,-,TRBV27,CASRAGVTYNEQFF,TGTGCCAGCAGGGCCGGAGTAACCTACAATGAGCAGTTCTTC
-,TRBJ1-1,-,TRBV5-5,CASSLNLANTEAFF,TGTGCCAGCAGCTTGAACCTCGCGAACACTGAAGCTTTCTTT
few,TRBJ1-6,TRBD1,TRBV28,CAARDRGSYNSPLHF,TGTGCCGCCCGGGACAGGGGCTCCTATAATTCACCCCTCCACTTT
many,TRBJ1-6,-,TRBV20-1,CSARKSGSNYNSPLHF,TGCAGTGCTAGAAAGTCGGGGTCGAACTATAATTCACCCCTCCACTTT
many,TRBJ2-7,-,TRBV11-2,CASSPEGVRGYEQYF,TGTGCCAGCAGCCCCGAAGGGGTTCGCGGGTACGAGCAGTACTTC
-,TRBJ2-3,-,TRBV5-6,CASSWGTGSSTDTQYF,TGTGCCAGCAGCTGGGGAACAGGGTCTAGCACAGATACGCAGTATTTT
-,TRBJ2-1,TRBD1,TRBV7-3,CASSLTGTVYNEQFF,TGTGCCAGCAGCTTAACTGGGACAGTCTACAATGAGCAGTTCTTC
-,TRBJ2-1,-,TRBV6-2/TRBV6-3,CASRLLEDSYNEQFF,TGTGCCAGCCGTCTCCTGGAGGACTCCTACAATGAGCAGTTCTTC
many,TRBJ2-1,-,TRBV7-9,CASSRGLAENEQFF,TGTGCCAGCAGCAGGGGGCTAGCGGAAAATGAGCAGTTCTTC
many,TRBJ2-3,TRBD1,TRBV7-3,CASSLQGAGDTQYF,TGTGCCAGCAGCTTACAGGGGGCGGGAGATACGCAGTATTTT
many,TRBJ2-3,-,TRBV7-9,CASSPASGPSTDTQYF,TGTGCCAGCAGCCCGGCCAGCGGTCCGAGCACAGATACGCAGTATTTT
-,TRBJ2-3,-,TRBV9,CASNPDGGRTDTQYF,TGTGCCAGCAACCCAGACGGGGGTAGGACAGATACGCAGTATTTT
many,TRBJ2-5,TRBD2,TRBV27,CASPSGRAEETQYF,TGTGCCAGCCCTAGCGGGAGGGCCGAAGAGACCCAGTACTTC
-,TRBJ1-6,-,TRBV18,CASSPRSDTTNSPLHF,TGTGCCAGCTCACCCAGGTCGGACACCACGAATTCACCCCTCCACTTT
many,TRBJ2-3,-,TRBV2,CASLLAADTQYF,TGTGCCAGTCTTCTAGCCGCAGATACGCAGTATTTT
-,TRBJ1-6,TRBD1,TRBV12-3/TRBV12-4,CASSRPPQAGTGGSPLHF,TGTGCCAGCAGTCGACCCCCCCAAGCCGGGACAGGGGGTTCACCCCTCCACTTT
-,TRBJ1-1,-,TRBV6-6,CASSYSGGAQSEAFF,TGTGCCAGCAGTTACTCGGGAGGGGCGCAGAGTGAAGCTTTCTTT
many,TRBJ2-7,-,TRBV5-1,CASSLVGRQKDQQYF,TGCGCCAGCAGCTTGGTTGGACGTCAAAAGGATCAGCAGTACTTC